This T cell receptor (beta chain) was retrieved from a study of T cells in Graves' hyperthyroidism and ophthalmopathy. This clonotype was recorded many times. Authors of the study amplified TCR beta CDR3 regions from RNA transcripts. First-round RT-PCR targeting the TCR CDR3 was performed with the HTBI primer set. TCRdb re-derived calls from the multiplex PCR reads in MiXCR, one entry per CDR3 protein. Among about 720,000 distinct CDR3 sequences listed, under 20% were seen once. What was sequenced was blood. The receptor comes from a woman in her forties or fifties with Graves' hyperthyroidism that later progressed to Graves' ophthalmopathy.

The CDR3 loop reads CASSPDRGFTEAFF. CDR3 DNA: TGTGCCAGCTCACCGGACAGGGGCTTCACTGAAGCTTTCTTT. The chain joins TRBV18 to TRBJ1-1; 9 nucleotides line up with TRBD1. CDR3 length equals 14 residues. The germline V gene has CDR1 KGHSH and CDR2 LQKENI. J gave up 4 bases and V 3 bases, and 3 bases lay outside the gene matches. Looking up the rest from reference TRBV18 and TRBJ1-1 gives the full variable domain: NAGVMQNPRHLVRRRGQEARLRCSPMKGHSHVYWYRQLPEEGLKFMVYLQKENIIDESGMPKERFSAEFPKEGPSILRIQQVVRGDSAAYFCASSPDRGFTEAFFGQGTRLTVV.